This TCR beta chain emerged from a study of chemoradiotherapy in HPV16-positive cancers. Some clones are missing from TCRdb's copy, which holds only in-frame ones; the method was immunoSEQ multiplex PCR. The sample lists more than 4,000 clones, roughly 90% occurring once. This TCR derives from a human donor with HPV-associated anogenital cancer. The starting material was tumor tissue, obtained from a patient who underwent chemoradiotherapy.

CDR3 bases: TGTGCCAGCAGGAGAAGCGGGGTCGGTCTCTCCGAGCAGTACTTC. This translates into CASRRSGVGLSEQYF. The chain couples TRBV27 to TRBJ2-7; TRBD2 matches 7 bases. This CDR3 contains 15 residues. The V segment lost 6 bases and the J segment 6 bases; nucleotides outside the gene matches: 14. From germline, CDR1 is MNHEY and CDR2 SMNVEV (reference sequence).